Following are 2 T cell receptor beta chains from one sample sequenced in a study of T-cell memory formation after mild COVID-19. One entry per CDR3 protein results from TCRdb running MiXCR on the 5' RACE reads. The sample has 300,000 to 400,000 distinct CDR3 sequences; 15% are singletons. The material sequenced was PBMCs or a T cell subset sorted from them (not recorded which). The receptors were gathered from a man aged 18-30 years who had mild COVID-19 (a few samples of this study predate the infection). Cell type and time point are not known.

This clonotype has a handful of counts. V usage is TRBV20-1 and J usage is TRBJ1-2; maybe TRBD1 (6 bases). The germline CDR1 and CDR2 sequences are DFQATT and SNEGSKA (reference sequence). Trimming took 6 bases from V and 5 from J, leaving 16 bases between them. The CDR3 contains 13 residues. The CDR3 spells CSAPGESGYGYTF. In nucleotides, the CDR3 is TGCAGTGCCCCAGGGGAATCAGGATATGGCTACACCTTC.

This clonotype was seen more than once but under ten times. The chain recombines TRBV11-1 with TRBJ1-1, with D tentatively TRBD1 (5 bases). The CDR3 runs 14 residues. Trimming cost V 5 bases and J 3 bases, with 13 bases left between them. CDR1 and CDR2 from the germline V gene are SGHAT and FQDESV (reference sequence). The CDR3 loop reads CASSGGLGDTEAFF. In DNA form, the CDR3 reads TGTGCCAGCAGCGGTGGGCTGGGGGACACTGAAGCTTTCTTT. Using reference TRBV11-1 and TRBJ1-1 for the parts outside the CDR3, the full variable domain is EAEVAQSPRYKITEKSQAVAFWCDPISGHATLYWYRQILGQGPELLVQFQDESVVDDSQLPKDRFSAERLKGVDSTLKIQPAELGDSAMYLCASSGGLGDTEAFFGQGTRLTVV.